A selection of T cell receptor beta chains follows, all from one sample in a study of cytomegalovirus exposure and HLA in healthy donors. Clones were sequenced by immunoSEQ multiplex PCR, and TCRdb holds only the in-frame ones, with some missing. The sample has 100,000 to 150,000 clones, approximately 65% seen once. Sequences were obtained from PBMCs. These TCRs come from a young man in good health and CMV-seronegative. Each CDR3 is given with its conserved first and last residue. The order of the fields is clone size, J gene, D gene, V gene, CDR3 protein, CDR3 DNA. D genes are given only for firm matches. Clone size is not always given. Where it is, it says once, few, many or a class for expanded clones.

clone_size: NA; j_call: TRBJ1-1; d_call: NA; v_call: TRBV28; cdr3_aa: CASSPSTGQLMNTEAFF; cdr3_nt: TGTGCCAGCAGCCCAAGTACCGGACAGTTAATGAACACTGAAGCTTTCTTT
clone_size: NA; j_call: TRBJ2-2; d_call: NA; v_call: TRBV5-4; cdr3_aa: CASSRMQVGTGELFF; cdr3_nt: TGTGCCAGCAGCCGCATGCAGGTCGGCACCGGGGAGCTGTTTTTT
clone_size: NA; j_call: TRBJ2-2; d_call: TRBD2; v_call: TRBV10-2; cdr3_aa: CATGEGARTGELFF; cdr3_nt: TGCGCCACCGGGGAGGGCGCGAGAACCGGGGAGCTGTTTTTT
clone_size: NA; j_call: TRBJ2-7; d_call: NA; v_call: TRBV19; cdr3_aa: CASTPDYFSYEQYF; cdr3_nt: TGTGCCAGTACCCCCGACTACTTCTCCTACGAGCAGTACTTC
clone_size: few; j_call: TRBJ1-1; d_call: NA; v_call: TRBV5-4; cdr3_aa: CASRQGGTEAFF; cdr3_nt: TGTGCCAGCAGACAAGGGGGTACTGAAGCTTTCTTT
clone_size: NA; j_call: TRBJ1-1; d_call: TRBD1; v_call: TRBV5-4; cdr3_aa: CASSLPTTGGAFF; cdr3_nt: TGTGCCAGCAGCTTGCCCACCACAGGGGGAGCTTTCTTT
clone_size: NA; j_call: TRBJ1-2; d_call: TRBD1; v_call: TRBV6-4; cdr3_aa: CASSDSGQGSGGYTF; cdr3_nt: TGTGCCAGCAGTGACAGCGGACAGGGGTCGGGAGGCTACACCTTC
clone_size: NA; j_call: TRBJ2-2; d_call: TRBD2; v_call: TRBV9; cdr3_aa: CASRASGNTGELFF; cdr3_nt: TGTGCCAGCAGGGCTAGCGGGAACACCGGGGAGCTGTTTTTT
clone_size: NA; j_call: TRBJ2-5; d_call: NA; v_call: TRBV9; cdr3_aa: CASGGATQYF; cdr3_nt: TGTGCCAGCGGGGGGGCGACCCAGTACTTC
clone_size: NA; j_call: TRBJ2-5; d_call: TRBD1; v_call: TRBV7-3; cdr3_aa: CASSLGQGAVPETQYF; cdr3_nt: TGTGCCAGCAGCTTAGGACAGGGGGCAGTTCCAGAGACCCAGTACTTC
clone_size: NA; j_call: TRBJ1-5; d_call: TRBD1; v_call: TRBV2; cdr3_aa: CASSRDRAGQPQHF; cdr3_nt: TGTGCCAGCAGTCGTGACAGGGCGGGTCAGCCCCAGCATTTT
clone_size: NA; j_call: TRBJ1-2; d_call: NA; v_call: TRBV6-1; cdr3_aa: CASSEVGQKYGYTF; cdr3_nt: TGTGCCAGCAGTGAAGTAGGACAGAAGTATGGCTACACCTTC
clone_size: few; j_call: TRBJ2-7; d_call: NA; v_call: TRBV29-1; cdr3_aa: CSVDGRANEQYF; cdr3_nt: TGCAGCGTTGATGGGCGGGCTAACGAGCAGTACTTC
clone_size: few; j_call: TRBJ2-2; d_call: TRBD1; v_call: TRBV27; cdr3_aa: CASTRLQDRGAGELFF; cdr3_nt: TGTGCCAGCACCCGGTTACAGGACAGGGGTGCCGGGGAGCTGTTTTTT
clone_size: NA; j_call: TRBJ1-4; d_call: NA; v_call: TRBV10-3; cdr3_aa: CAISRGLGSTNEKLFF; cdr3_nt: TGTGCCATCAGTCGGGGTCTGGGATCAACTAATGAAAAACTGTTTTTT
clone_size: once; j_call: TRBJ2-3; d_call: NA; v_call: TRBV14; cdr3_aa: CASSYGTKQYF; cdr3_nt: TGTGCCAGCAGCTACGGGACAAAGCAGTATTTT
clone_size: NA; j_call: TRBJ1-1; d_call: TRBD1; v_call: TRBV2; cdr3_aa: CASSATGFTEAFF; cdr3_nt: TGTGCCAGCAGTGCGACAGGGTTCACTGAAGCTTTCTTT
clone_size: few; j_call: TRBJ2-1; d_call: TRBD2; v_call: TRBV7-8; cdr3_aa: CASRSRAGGHNEQFF; cdr3_nt: TGTGCCAGCCGCTCCAGGGCGGGGGGGCACAATGAGCAGTTCTTC
clone_size: NA; j_call: TRBJ1-1; d_call: NA; v_call: TRBV6-5; cdr3_aa: CASRGSRGQNTEAFF; cdr3_nt: TGTGCCAGCAGAGGTTCGCGGGGCCAGAACACTGAAGCCTTCTTT
clone_size: NA; j_call: TRBJ2-3; d_call: TRBD2; v_call: TRBV7-2; cdr3_aa: CASRSSGGDTDTQYF; cdr3_nt: TGTGCCAGCAGATCTAGCGGGGGGGATACAGATACGCAGTATTTT
clone_size: NA; j_call: TRBJ2-3; d_call: NA; v_call: TRBV6-1; cdr3_aa: CASSEEARSHVNF; cdr3_nt: TGTGCCAGCAGTGAAGAAGCGCGTTCCCACGTCAATTTT
clone_size: few; j_call: TRBJ2-2; d_call: TRBD1; v_call: TRBV6-1; cdr3_aa: CASSEGRGTVNTGELFF; cdr3_nt: TGTGCCAGCAGTGAAGGGAGAGGGACAGTGAACACCGGGGAGCTGTTTTTT
clone_size: few; j_call: TRBJ1-5; d_call: NA; v_call: TRBV5-6; cdr3_aa: CASSLARGNFNQPQHF; cdr3_nt: TGTGCCAGCAGCTTGGCCCGGGGAAACTTCAATCAGCCCCAGCATTTT
clone_size: few; j_call: TRBJ2-6; d_call: TRBD1; v_call: TRBV5-4; cdr3_aa: CASSLRGTGGANVLTF; cdr3_nt: TGTGCCAGCAGCTTGAGAGGGACAGGTGGGGCCAACGTCCTGACTTTC
clone_size: NA; j_call: TRBJ1-1; d_call: NA; v_call: TRBV6-5; cdr3_aa: CASSRPRVLPGEAFF; cdr3_nt: TGTGCCAGCAGTCGGCCCAGGGTCCTTCCCGGTGAAGCTTTCTTT
clone_size: NA; j_call: TRBJ2-1; d_call: TRBD2; v_call: TRBV5-1; cdr3_aa: CASSLAYSGTNTFPGNEQFF; cdr3_nt: TGCGCCAGCAGCTTGGCCTATAGCGGGACAAATACCTTTCCTGGCAATGAGCAGTTCTTC
clone_size: NA; j_call: TRBJ2-3; d_call: TRBD2; v_call: TRBV30; cdr3_aa: CSWSAGTSGTDTQYF; cdr3_nt: TGTTCCTGGAGTGCGGGGACTAGCGGCACAGATACGCAGTATTTT
clone_size: once; j_call: TRBJ1-5; d_call: TRBD1; v_call: TRBV4-2; cdr3_aa: CASSWDRGDQPQHF; cdr3_nt: TGTGCCAGCAGCTGGGACAGGGGCGATCAGCCCCAGCATTTT
clone_size: NA; j_call: TRBJ1-5; d_call: NA; v_call: TRBV5-4; cdr3_aa: CASSHGTLSTEQPQHF; cdr3_nt: TGTGCCAGCAGCCACGGGACTCTTTCGACTGAGCAGCCCCAGCATTTT
clone_size: NA; j_call: TRBJ2-7; d_call: NA; v_call: TRBV2; cdr3_aa: CASRLTATYEQYF; cdr3_nt: TGTGCCAGCCGGTTGACAGCAACCTACGAGCAGTACTTC
clone_size: NA; j_call: TRBJ2-7; d_call: TRBD1; v_call: TRBV4-2; cdr3_aa: CASSHTDRGDYEQYF; cdr3_nt: TGTGCCAGCAGCCATACAGACAGGGGGGACTACGAGCAGTACTTC
clone_size: NA; j_call: TRBJ2-1; d_call: NA; v_call: TRBV7-2; cdr3_aa: CASSPQGNNEQFF; cdr3_nt: TGTGCCAGCAGCCCCCAGGGTAACAATGAGCAGTTCTTC
clone_size: NA; j_call: TRBJ1-2; d_call: NA; v_call: TRBV27; cdr3_aa: CASSPHPLGRQGLGVSYGYTF; cdr3_nt: TGTGCCAGCAGTCCCCACCCCCTGGGGAGGCAGGGCCTAGGGGTTTCCTATGGCTACACCTTC
clone_size: NA; j_call: TRBJ2-5; d_call: TRBD2; v_call: TRBV28; cdr3_aa: CASTSTGGLGETQYF; cdr3_nt: TGTGCCAGCACCTCGACGGGAGGATTAGGGGAGACCCAGTACTTC